This passage covers 19 T cell receptor beta chains from one sample sequenced in a study of chemoradiotherapy in HPV16-positive cancers. TCRdb keeps only in-frame clones here, not all; method: immunoSEQ multiplex PCR. The sample has fewer than 20,000 clones; roughly 80% are singletons. The starting material was blood, obtained from a patient who underwent chemoradiotherapy. These receptors all come from a human donor with HPV-associated anogenital cancer.

The rearrangement joins TRBV5-1 to TRBJ2-7; D might be TRBD2 (5 bases). Per germline, CDR1 SGHRS and CDR2 YFSETQ. There are 13 residues in the CDR3. V shed 7 bases and J shed 0 bases, with 11 bases lying between them. CDR3 sequence (DNA): TGCGCCAGCGGGTCGGGGAGCTCCTACGAGCAGTACTTC. It is translated as CASGSGSSYEQYF.

The rearrangement uses TRBV29-1 and TRBJ1-4, with D hard to call. V was clipped by 4 bases and J by 1 base, with 10 bases between them. Germline CDR1 is SQVTM and CDR2 is ANQGSEA. The length of the CDR3 is 14 residues. The CDR3 loop reads CSVGSLGTNEKLFF. CDR3 bases: TGCAGCGTTGGGTCCCTGGGAACTAATGAAAAACTGTTTTTT.

This rearrangement joins TRBV27 to TRBJ1-5; D possibly corresponds to TRBD1 (6 bases). The CDR3 spans 14 residues. V was cut by 4 bases and J by 5 bases, with 12 bases left in between. Germline CDR1 MNHEY, CDR2 SMNVEV (reference sequence). The CDR3 loop is CASSYSDRDQPQHF. The CDR3 DNA sequence: TGTGCCAGCAGTTACTCGGACAGAGATCAGCCCCAGCATTTT.

In this sample, this clone turned up once. The V gene is TRBV6-1, the J gene TRBJ2-7, with D perhaps given as TRBD1 or TRBD2 (6 bases each). The CDR3 is 11 residues long. The germline gives CDR1 MNHNS, CDR2 SASEGT. V was cut by 6 bases and J by 7 bases, with 10 bases left in between. Written as DNA, the CDR3 is TGTGCCAGCAGGAAGGGGGGTGAGCAGTACTTC. Residues: CASRKGGEQYF.

V and J are TRBV5-1 and TRBJ2-1, with D perhaps TRBD2 (7 bases). There are 16 residues in the CDR3. The V end lost 4 bases, the J end lost 2 bases, and 16 bases lay between the germline ends. CDR1 is SGHRS and CDR2 is YFSETQ in the germline V gene. The DNA for the CDR3 is TGCGCCAGCAGCCCGGGGGGCGGGGGCCCCTACAATGAGCAGTTCTTC. It specifies CASSPGGGGPYNEQFF.

The CDR3 nucleotides are TGTGCCAGCAGTTTATTGCCCGGGGGGGCCCGGGAGACCCAGTACTTC. Translation: CASSLLPGGARETQYF. The chain employs TRBV28 and TRBJ2-5, with TRBD2 matching over 8 bases. The ends lost 1 base at V and 5 bases at J; junction bases unmatched: 9. The CDR3 has 16 amino acids. In germline, CDR1 is MDHEN, CDR2 SYDVKM. Looking up the rest from reference TRBV28 and TRBJ2-5 gives the full variable domain: DVKVTQSSRYLVKRTGEKVFLECVQDMDHENMFWYRQDPGLGLRLIYFSYDVKMKEKGDIPEGYSVSREKKERFSLILESASTNQTSMYLCASSLLPGGARETQYFGPGTRLLVL.

CDR3 coding DNA: TGTGCCAGCAGTCCAAGCAGGGAGACCCAGTACTTC. The encoded protein is CASSPSRETQYF. The J gene is TRBJ2-5, the V gene TRBV6-1; D is ambiguous. This CDR3 is 12 amino acids long. Per the germline V gene, CDR1 is MNHNS and CDR2 is SASEGT. V lost 5 bases and J 5 bases, leaving 9 bases between the germline ends.

The V gene is TRBV18, the J gene TRBJ1-2; the D gene is possibly TRBD1 (5 bases). V gave up 3 bases and J gave up 7 bases, with 12 bases separating them. The CDR3 has 13 residues. Germline CDR1 is KGHSH and CDR2 is LQKENI. CDR3 coding DNA: TGTGCCAGCTCACCCGACAGAAGCGGTGGCTACACCTTC. This codes for CASSPDRSGGYTF.

The rearrangement joins TRBV29-1 to TRBJ2-2, with 10 bases fitting TRBD1. The V segment lost 8 bases and the J segment 6 bases; nucleotides outside the gene matches: 6. Germline loops: CDR1 SQVTM, CDR2 ANQGSEA. The CDR3 covers 13 residues. CDR3 sequence (DNA): TGCAGCACCGGACAGGGGGATGCCGGGGAGCTGTTTTTT. Amino acid sequence: CSTGQGDAGELFF.

The chain couples TRBV2 to TRBJ2-2; D not resolved. CDR3 length equals 12 residues. CDR1 is SNHLY, CDR2 FYNNEI, per germline. V was trimmed by 3 bases and J by 5 bases, leaving 4 bases between them. For the CDR3, the DNA is TGTGCCAGCAGTGAGGAAACCGGGGAGCTGTTTTTT. It is translated as CASSEETGELFF.

The V call is TRBV7-9, the J call TRBJ1-3; tentatively, D is TRBD1 (5 bases). The CDR3 sequence is 12 residues long. Trimming removed 4 bases from V and 4 bases from J, with 5 bases in between. Per the germline V gene, CDR1 is SEHNR and CDR2 is FQNEAQ (reference sequence). CDR3 in amino acids: CASSSGGNTIYF. The CDR3 bases are TGTGCCAGCAGCTCAGGGGGAAACACCATATATTTT.

This chain connects TRBV19 to TRBJ2-3; D is perhaps TRBD2 (5 bases). Germline loops: CDR1 LNHDA, CDR2 SQIVND (reference sequence). This CDR3 spans 16 amino acids. V was shortened by 6 bases and J by 7 bases, with 23 bases between the two germline ends. This chain's CDR3 is CASSPVGRGGRNTQYF. The CDR3 DNA reads TGTGCCAGTAGCCCCGTGGGCCGTGGCGGGCGCAATACGCAGTATTTT.

The count of this clone is one. V usage is TRBV5-1 and J usage is TRBJ2-7; 7 bases map to TRBD1. V lost 5 bases and J lost 0; bases outside the gene matches: 8. In germline, CDR1 is SGHRS, CDR2 YFSETQ. This CDR3 is 15 amino acids long. In nucleotides, the CDR3 is TGCGCCAGCAGTTTAGGGGGCAGCCCCTCCTACGAGCAGTACTTC. Amino acid sequence: CASSLGGSPSYEQYF.

The chain combines TRBV11-3 with TRBJ2-7, with D possibly being TRBD1 (6 bases). This CDR3 comprises 12 residues. With 6 bases removed from V and 4 bases from J, the gap between germline ends came to 10 bases. Germline CDR1 reads SGHNT; CDR2 reads YENEEA. The CDR3 sequence: CASSGGPYEQYF. CDR3 in DNA: TGTGCCAGCAGTGGGGGCCCATACGAGCAGTACTTC.

This clone has just a few counts. The CDR3 is CASSSGGYGYTF. For the CDR3, the DNA is TGTGCCAGCAGCTCAGGGGGCTATGGCTACACCTTC. This chain connects TRBV6-5 to TRBJ1-2; 7 nucleotides agree with TRBD1. Unmatched junction bases numbered 2, after V lost 6 bases and J lost 4 bases. Germline V lookup: CDR1 MNHEY, CDR2 SVGAGI. The CDR3 contains 12 residues.

The rearrangement joins TRBV6-5 to TRBJ2-2; D gene unclear. The CDR3 consists of 15 residues. CDR1 and CDR2 from the germline V gene are MNHEY and SVGAGI. V was clipped by 0 bases and J by 4 bases, with 9 bases between them. The CDR3 region is CASSYSTRFTGELFF. DNA for the CDR3: TGTGCCAGCAGTTACTCGACGCGATTCACCGGGGAGCTGTTTTTT.

The chain couples TRBV5-4 to TRBJ1-2, with D uncertain. Germline CDR1 SGHNT, CDR2 YYREEE (reference sequence). Trimming took off 1 base at V and 6 bases at J, with 4 bases between the two ends. The length of the CDR3 is 11 residues. CDR3 bases: TGTGCCAGCAGCTTGCAACATGGCTACACCTTC. Translating it yields CASSLQHGYTF.

The chain has TRBV4-3 and TRBJ2-7, with D perhaps TRBD2 (6 bases). V was cut by 0 bases and J by 3 bases, with 9 bases left in between. The CDR3 is made up of 14 amino acids. CDR1 is LGHNA, CDR2 YSLEER, per germline. This CDR3 is CASSQEWRGYEQYF. For the CDR3, the DNA is TGCGCCAGCAGCCAAGAATGGCGGGGCTACGAGCAGTACTTC.

The V gene is TRBV4-3, the J gene TRBJ2-6; D is unclear. The ends were cut back, 5 bases at V and 0 bases at J, with 5 bases in the middle. This CDR3 is built from 14 residues. The germline V gene has CDR1 LGHNA and CDR2 YSLEER. The CDR3 DNA reads as TGCGCCAGCAGCAGTAACTCTGGGGCCAACGTCCTGACTTTC. Its translation is CASSSNSGANVLTF.